These 29 T cell receptor beta chains came from one sample sequenced in a study of OX40 agonist ivuxolimab in advanced cancers. Method: immunoSEQ multiplex PCR; TCRdb's copy keeps in-frame clones and lacks some. The profile shows around 25,000 clones, roughly four fifths of them singletons. The starting material was CD4+ or CD8+ T cells sorted from blood, obtained in a trial of the OX40 agonist ivuxolimab. The receptors were sampled from an adult with an advanced solid tumor such as melanoma, head and neck, liver or kidney cancer.

This sequence joins TRBV11-2 and TRBJ1-3, with 8 nucleotides matching TRBD1. This CDR3 comprises 18 residues. The germline V gene encodes CDR1 SGHAT and CDR2 FQNNGV. The V gene end was trimmed by 6 bases and the J gene end by 3 bases; junction bases not matched to a gene: 16. The CDR3 region is CASRPSSGQGGFGNTIYF. Written as DNA, the CDR3 is TGTGCCAGCAGACCGAGCTCAGGACAGGGAGGATTTGGAAACACCATATATTTT.

There are a few counts of this clone. The gene calls are TRBV2 and TRBJ2-7; 7 positions match TRBD1. CDR1 is SNHLY, CDR2 FYNNEI, per germline. The V gene end was trimmed by 3 bases and the J gene end by 2 bases; junction bases not matched to a gene: 7. This CDR3 is built from 15 residues. The CDR3 DNA sequence: TGTGCCAGCAGTGAGTATGGACAGGCCGCCTACGAGCAGTACTTC. Translation: CASSEYGQAAYEQYF. The full variable domain, completed using reference TRBV2 and TRBJ2-7, is EPEVTQTPSHQVTQMGQEVILRCVPISNHLYFYWYRQILGQKVEFLVSFYNNEISEKSEIFDDQFSVERPDGSNFTLKIRSTKLEDSAMYFCASSEYGQAAYEQYFGPGTRLTVT.

The DNA for the CDR3 is TGTGCCAGCAGCCCAAAAGCGGGGAGCTCTGGAAACACCATATATTTT. As protein: CASSPKAGSSGNTIYF. This rearrangement joins TRBV6-4 to TRBJ1-3, with unresolved D. The CDR3 covers 16 residues. The V and J ends lost 6 bases and 0 bases respectively, with 15 bases between them. The germline V gene encodes CDR1 MRHNA and CDR2 SNTAGT.

This clone was observed a few times. The V gene is TRBV11-2, the J gene TRBJ2-7; a weak D match, TRBD1 (5 bases). The CDR3 extends over 15 amino acids. V gave up 0 bases and J gave up 0 bases, with 9 bases separating them. Germline-derived CDR1 and CDR2 are SGHAT and FQNNGV. In DNA, the CDR3 is TGTGCCAGCAGCTTAGAAGGGGCCAGCTCCTACGAGCAGTACTTC. It translates to CASSLEGASSYEQYF.

CDR3 residues: CASSSRGRYEQYF. The CDR3 nucleotides are TGTGCCAGCAGCTCGAGAGGTCGCTACGAGCAGTACTTC. This rearrangement joins TRBV13 to TRBJ2-7; D is undetermined. V lost 4 bases to trimming and J lost 3 bases, with 10 bases between them. This CDR3 region has 13 residues. Germline CDR1 is PRHDT and CDR2 is FYEKMQ (reference sequence).

The chain uses TRBV4-1 and TRBJ2-1; a possible D gene is TRBD1 (5 bases). Trimming removed 1 base from V and 0 bases from J, with 10 bases in between. Germline V gene data show CDR1 as MGHRA and CDR2 as YSYEKL. The CDR3 runs 16 residues. The CDR3 DNA is TGCGCCAGCAGCCAAGCTGGCAGGGTCTCCTACAATGAGCAGTTCTTC. Its translation: CASSQAGRVSYNEQFF.

This sequence joins TRBV9 and TRBJ1-1, with 8 bases lining up with TRBD1. The CDR3 contains 12 residues. The V segment lost 3 bases and the J segment 11 bases; nucleotides outside the gene matches: 6. The germline V gene has CDR1 SGDLS and CDR2 YYNGEE. CDR3 sequence reads: CASSALGQGAFF. The CDR3 nucleotides read TGTGCCAGCAGCGCCCTTGGACAGGGTGCTTTCTTT.

The chain joins TRBV10-2 to TRBJ1-2, with D possibly matching TRBD1 (5 bases). The CDR3 contains 16 residues. CDR1 is WSHSY, CDR2 SAAADI, per germline. V lost 1 base and J 5 bases, leaving 17 bases between the germline ends. The CDR3 region has the DNA TGCGCCAGCAGTGAGTACCAGGGAGGAGGCTGGTATGGCTACACCTTC. This codes for CASSEYQGGGWYGYTF.

The chain is built from TRBV28 and TRBJ1-2; D unresolved. Trimming left V 3 bases short and J 4 bases short, with 15 bases between. In germline, CDR1 is MDHEN, CDR2 SYDVKM. The CDR3 loop spans 15 amino acids. In DNA, the CDR3 is TGTGCCAGCAGTTTTTTGGCCAGGCGTGGCTATGGCTACACCTTC. Translation: CASSFLARRGYGYTF.

Points on this clone: The germline gene is not matched at one end of the junction; a read error may be the cause. The CDR3 protein is CASSLGTSPAPSRLF. The CDR3 DNA reads as TGTGCCAGCAGCTTAGGGACCTCTCCTGCTCCAAGTCGGCTCTTC. This chain uses TRBV7-3 with TRBJ2-1, with D perhaps matching TRBD1 or TRBD2 (5 bases each). The CDR3 runs to 15 residues. In germline, CDR1 is SGHTA, CDR2 FQGTGA.

V gene TRBV5-5 combines with J gene TRBJ2-1; D might be TRBD2 (5 bases). Germline loops: CDR1 SGHKS, CDR2 YYEKEE (reference sequence). V shed 0 bases and J shed 8 bases, with 9 bases lying between them. The CDR3 runs 13 residues. The CDR3 loop is CASSLVGVDEQFF. For the CDR3, the DNA is TGTGCCAGCAGCTTGGTCGGGGTTGATGAGCAGTTCTTC.

The J gene is TRBJ1-4, the V gene TRBV7-8; D unresolved. This CDR3 has 12 amino acids. The ends were cut back, 5 bases at V and 8 bases at J, with 9 bases in the middle. Germline CDR1 and CDR2: SGHVS and FQNEAQ. CDR3 nucleotide sequence: TGTGCCAGCAGCGCTTTGAGCGAAAAACTGTTTTTT. Its translation: CASSALSEKLFF.

The rearrangement joins TRBV7-6 to TRBJ1-4; D not resolved. The CDR3 runs 16 residues. Per the germline V gene, CDR1 is SGHVS and CDR2 is FNYEAQ. V lost 0 bases to trimming and J lost 8 bases, with 16 bases between them. The CDR3 DNA is TGTGCCAGCAGCTTAGCGGAAGCCTGGGAAGGCGAAAAACTGTTTTTT. Translated: CASSLAEAWEGEKLFF.

This chain links TRBV4-3 with TRBJ1-4; D gene unclear. The CDR3 length is 12 residues. V lost 1 base to trimming and J lost 8 bases, with 5 bases between them. Germline CDR1 LGHNA, CDR2 YSLEER. CDR3 nucleotides: TGCGCCAGCAGCCAAGTCGGCGAAAAACTGTTTTTT. It codes for CASSQVGEKLFF.

The sample holds a few counts of this clone. This rearrangement joins TRBV27 to TRBJ2-2; no reliable D call. CDR1 and CDR2 (germline): MNHEY, SMNVEV (reference sequence). The CDR3 consists of 11 residues. Trimming removed 8 bases at V and 4 bases at J, with 5 bases between. The CDR3 spells CASGFTGELFF. As DNA, the CDR3 is TGTGCCAGCGGGTTCACCGGGGAGCTGTTTTTT.

This chain uses TRBV5-1 with TRBJ2-7, with D perhaps TRBD1 (6 bases). Germline V gene sequence: CDR1 SGHRS, CDR2 YFSETQ. The CDR3 sequence is 14 residues long. V was trimmed by 0 bases and J by 4 bases, leaving 11 bases between them. The CDR3 DNA reads TGCGCCAGCAGCTTGGGGACAGTGTATTACGAGCAGTACTTC. Translated: CASSLGTVYYEQYF.

This chain links TRBV4-1 with TRBJ2-7, with D maybe TRBD2 (5 bases). The CDR3 covers 14 residues. The ends were cut back, 0 bases at V and 5 bases at J, with 11 bases in the middle. CDR1 and CDR2 from the germline V gene are MGHRA and YSYEKL. The CDR3 nucleotides are TGCGCCAGCAGCCAAGATCCCGGGGTGGACGAGCAGTACTTC. Protein: CASSQDPGVDEQYF.

This clone is medium-sized (0.01 to 0.1%). This sequence joins TRBV19 and TRBJ2-6; no clear D gene. In germline, CDR1 is LNHDA, CDR2 SQIVND (reference sequence). The V and J ends lost 5 bases and 0 bases respectively, with 11 bases between them. The CDR3 totals 16 residues. As DNA, the CDR3 is TGTGCCAGTAGTTCCGGATCTGGCTCTGGGGCCAACGTCCTGACTTTC. Translation: CASSSGSGSGANVLTF.

This sequence joins TRBV19 and TRBJ2-7, with D perhaps matching TRBD1 or TRBD2 (5 bases each). V was pared by 1 base and J by 4 bases, with 11 bases between. The CDR3 is 14 amino acids. The germline gives CDR1 LNHDA, CDR2 SQIVND (reference sequence). The CDR3, as DNA: TGTGCCAGTAGTATAGGTCCGGGGCCATACGAGCAGTACTTC. It yields the protein CASSIGPGPYEQYF.

The rearrangement uses TRBV5-4 and TRBJ2-2, with D tentatively TRBD1 (6 bases). V was clipped by 4 bases and J by 6 bases, with 10 bases between them. Germline V gene sequence: CDR1 SGHNT, CDR2 YYREEE (reference sequence). CDR3 length equals 13 residues. The CDR3 sequence: CASSPDRPGELFF. The CDR3 DNA follows: TGTGCCAGCAGCCCTGACAGGCCCGGGGAGCTGTTTTTT.

The rearrangement joins TRBV27 to TRBJ1-6, with no clear D. The CDR3 loop spans 15 amino acids. Germline V gene sequence: CDR1 MNHEY, CDR2 SMNVEV (reference sequence). The V end was cut by 2 bases, the J end by 8 bases, with 13 bases between. The CDR3 protein is CASSLGVARDSPLHF. DNA for the CDR3: TGTGCCAGCAGTTTAGGGGTTGCGAGGGATTCACCCCTCCACTTT.

The rearrangement joins TRBV5-1 to TRBJ2-1, with 11 bases aligning to TRBD2. The J segment lost 4 bases and the V segment lost 7 bases, leaving 4 bases of the junction unmatched. CDR1 is SGHRS and CDR2 is YFSETQ in the germline V gene. This CDR3 region has 14 residues. The CDR3 protein is CASGGTSGYNEQFF. As DNA, the CDR3 is TGCGCCAGCGGTGGGACTAGCGGATACAATGAGCAGTTCTTC.

The chain has TRBV11-1 and TRBJ2-3; the D gene is possibly TRBD2 (6 bases). In germline, CDR1 is SGHAT, CDR2 FQDESV (reference sequence). V lost 1 base and J lost 4, with 9 bases in between. This CDR3 has 14 amino acids. The CDR3 protein is CASSLVEGPDTQYF. CDR3 in DNA: TGTGCCAGCAGCTTAGTGGAGGGTCCAGATACGCAGTATTTT.

This chain connects TRBV7-2 to TRBJ2-7; no clear D. Germline CDR1 reads SGHTA; CDR2 reads FQGNSA. The CDR3 sequence is 12 residues long. The V end lost 1 base, the J end lost 6 bases, and 7 bases lay between the germline ends. In DNA form, the CDR3 reads TGTGCCAGCAGCTTAGTTAGCACCGAGCAGTACTTC. Its protein is CASSLVSTEQYF.

The chain links TRBV9 to TRBJ1-4; the D gene is possibly TRBD1 (6 bases). V was shortened by 0 bases and J by 8 bases, with 17 bases between the two germline ends. CDR3 length: 16 residues. Per the germline V gene, CDR1 is SGDLS and CDR2 is YYNGEE. CDR3 region: CASSVDPTGPTEKLFF. CDR3 DNA: TGTGCCAGCAGCGTAGACCCGACAGGCCCTACCGAAAAACTGTTTTTT.

The chain links TRBV10-3 to TRBJ2-7; D is perhaps TRBD1 (6 bases). The CDR3 totals 13 residues. Germline V gene data show CDR1 as ENHRY and CDR2 as SYGVKD. Trimming took off 8 bases at V and 2 bases at J, with 13 bases between the two ends. The CDR3 sequence: CAIFSDRTYEQYF. The CDR3 DNA is TGTGCCATCTTCTCGGACAGAACCTACGAGCAGTACTTC.

The rearrangement links TRBV28 to TRBJ2-1; no reliable D call. The CDR3 runs 12 residues. CDR1 MDHEN and CDR2 SYDVKM come from the germline V gene. V lost 7 bases, J lost 4 bases, and 8 bases lay in between. This CDR3 is CASNVAYNEQFF. The CDR3 nucleotides are TGTGCCAGCAATGTTGCGTACAATGAGCAGTTCTTC.

This chain joins TRBV27 and TRBJ2-3; TRBD2 matches 12 bases. Germline CDR1 and CDR2: MNHEY and SMNVEV (reference sequence). The CDR3 runs to 16 residues. V lost 3 bases, J lost 6 bases, and 7 bases stayed unmatched. The CDR3 DNA reads as TGTGCCAGCAGTTTGGGACTAGCGGGTATTTTTGATACGCAGTATTTT. Translating gives CASSLGLAGIFDTQYF.

J is TRBJ2-7 and V is TRBV6-5; TRBD1 matches 9 bases. This CDR3 spans 15 amino acids. Germline loops: CDR1 MNHEY, CDR2 SVGAGI. Germline trimming cut 0 bases from V and 5 bases from J; bases unmatched to any gene: 5. The DNA of the CDR3 is TGTGCCAGCAGTTACTCGGGGACAGGGAGCCACGAGCAGTACTTC. Translating it yields CASSYSGTGSHEQYF.